Presented here are 2 T cell receptor beta chains from one specimen sequenced in a study of PD-1 blockade in classical Hodgkin lymphoma. TCRdb's table, derived via immunoSEQ multiplex PCR, lists solely in-frame clones and lacks some. In the table there are fewer than 25,000 clones, 73% of which are singletons. Each patient's relapse followed autologous stem cell transplantation, and brentuximab vedotin exposure varied. The sample in question was peripheral blood mononuclear cells (PBMCs), obtained before the second cycle of nivolumab. Receptor source: a human donor with classical Hodgkin lymphoma.

This clone occurred a few times. This chain connects TRBV19 to TRBJ2-1, with TRBD1 identical over 10 bases. J was trimmed by 6 bases and V by 8 bases; bases with no gene match: 4. CDR1 is LNHDA, CDR2 SQIVND, per germline (reference sequence). The CDR3 has 13 residues. DNA of the CDR3: TGTGCCAGTTCGACAGGGGGCCTCAATGAGCAGTTCTTC. Amino acids: CASSTGGLNEQFF.

The chain couples TRBV11-2 to TRBJ2-1, with 15 positions matching TRBD2. The germline V gene encodes CDR1 SGHAT and CDR2 FQNNGV. Trimming took 0 bases from V and 6 from J; bases not matched to a gene: 3. The CDR3 length is 17 residues. The CDR3 DNA follows: TGTGCCAGCAGCTTAGACGGGACTAGCGGGAGGAGCAATGAGCAGTTCTTC. The encoded protein is CASSLDGTSGRSNEQFF.